The rows below give T cell receptor beta chains drawn from one sample of a study of T cell responses to AZD1222 COVID-19 vaccine. Produced via immunoSEQ multiplex PCR; TCRdb's table is partial and in-frame only. The table shows 150,000 to 200,000 clones, with just over 90% occurring only once. The material was peripheral blood, obtained 28 days after the second AZD1222 dose. All receptors derive from an adult who received the AZD1222 COVID-19 vaccine. Each CDR3 is given with its conserved first and last residue. Each record gives: J gene, clone size, D gene, V gene, CDR3 DNA, CDR3 protein. The D gene is left open where the match is weak. The size entry is marked missing in some rows and otherwise reads once, few, many or a size class.

j_gene: TRBJ2-2
abundance: few
d_gene: .
v_gene: TRBV7-9
CDR3nt: TGTGCCAGCAGCTTAGGGACGGTGAACACCGGGGAGCTGTTTTTT
CDR3aa: CASSLGTVNTGELFF

j_gene: TRBJ1-1
abundance: .
d_gene: .
v_gene: TRBV2
CDR3nt: TGTGCCAGCAGTGGTGACAGGAACACTGAAGCTTTCTTT
CDR3aa: CASSGDRNTEAFF

j_gene: TRBJ1-6
abundance: .
d_gene: .
v_gene: TRBV19
CDR3nt: TGTGCCAGTAGTATCTTAGGGCCCAGTGATTCACCCCTCCACTTT
CDR3aa: CASSILGPSDSPLHF

j_gene: TRBJ1-1
abundance: .
d_gene: .
v_gene: TRBV29-1
CDR3nt: TGCAGCGTTGAAGGGGCTGAAGCTTTCTTT
CDR3aa: CSVEGAEAFF

j_gene: TRBJ2-7
abundance: .
d_gene: TRBD1
v_gene: TRBV7-3
CDR3nt: TGTGCCAGCAGCTTAAATCCGGGACAGCTCTCTTACTACGAGCAGTACTTC
CDR3aa: CASSLNPGQLSYYEQYF

j_gene: TRBJ2-2
abundance: .
d_gene: TRBD2
v_gene: TRBV20-1
CDR3nt: TGCAGTGCTAGTGTAACGAGCGGGAGCATCGGGGAGCTGTTTTTT
CDR3aa: CSASVTSGSIGELFF

j_gene: TRBJ1-1
abundance: .
d_gene: .
v_gene: TRBV5-1
CDR3nt: TGCGCCAGCAGCCCTGGGGGCGGTTCTAACACTGAAGCTTTCTTT
CDR3aa: CASSPGGGSNTEAFF

j_gene: TRBJ2-5
abundance: .
d_gene: TRBD1
v_gene: TRBV7-2
CDR3nt: TGTGCCAGCAGTTATGACAGGGGTGTCAAGACCCAGTACTTC
CDR3aa: CASSYDRGVKTQYF

j_gene: TRBJ2-1
abundance: .
d_gene: .
v_gene: TRBV27
CDR3nt: TGTGCCACCCCGGGAGACCGGTGTTACCCCTCCTACAATGAGCAGTTCTTC
CDR3aa: CATPGDRCYPSYNEQFF

j_gene: TRBJ2-7
abundance: .
d_gene: TRBD1
v_gene: TRBV28
CDR3nt: TGTGCCAGCAGTTCCCGAGGACAGGGGTCGATCGAGCAGTACTTC
CDR3aa: CASSSRGQGSIEQYF

j_gene: TRBJ1-2
abundance: .
d_gene: .
v_gene: TRBV7-2
CDR3nt: TGTGCCAGCAGCTTAGCCCCAAGGCAGGGTGGCTACACCTTC
CDR3aa: CASSLAPRQGGYTF

j_gene: TRBJ2-1
abundance: .
d_gene: .
v_gene: TRBV5-1
CDR3nt: TGCGCCAGCCGACAGGGAGGGGGGTACAATGAGCAGTTCTTC
CDR3aa: CASRQGGGYNEQFF

j_gene: TRBJ1-2
abundance: .
d_gene: .
v_gene: TRBV19
CDR3nt: TGTGCCAGTACCGCCCGAAGGGATCGCTATGGCTACACCTTC
CDR3aa: CASTARRDRYGYTF

j_gene: TRBJ1-6
abundance: .
d_gene: .
v_gene: TRBV19
CDR3nt: TGTGCCAGTAAGACGGGGGGCTCCTATAATTCACCCCTCCACTTT
CDR3aa: CASKTGGSYNSPLHF

j_gene: TRBJ2-3
abundance: .
d_gene: .
v_gene: TRBV19
CDR3nt: TGTGCCAGTAGTCTCTCAGATACGCAGTATTTT
CDR3aa: CASSLSDTQYF

j_gene: TRBJ2-7
abundance: once
d_gene: .
v_gene: TRBV29-1
CDR3nt: TGCAGCGTCCCAGGGACCTACGAGCAGTACTTC
CDR3aa: CSVPGTYEQYF

j_gene: TRBJ1-1
abundance: once
d_gene: .
v_gene: TRBV7-2
CDR3nt: TGTGCCAGCAGCTTAGCTCGACAGACCACTGAAGCTTTCTTT
CDR3aa: CASSLARQTTEAFF

j_gene: TRBJ2-7
abundance: few
d_gene: TRBD1
v_gene: TRBV2
CDR3nt: TGTGCCAGTGGACAGGGACGATACGAGCAGTACTTC
CDR3aa: CASGQGRYEQYF

j_gene: TRBJ1-4
abundance: .
d_gene: .
v_gene: TRBV7-8
CDR3nt: TGTGCCAGCAGCTTAGCGATAGATTGGGGTTTTACTAATGAAAAACTGTTTTTT
CDR3aa: CASSLAIDWGFTNEKLFF

j_gene: TRBJ1-2
abundance: .
d_gene: .
v_gene: TRBV7-2
CDR3nt: TGTGCCAGCAGCTTAGGTTTTCCAGGGAATGCTAACTATGGCTACACCTTC
CDR3aa: CASSLGFPGNANYGYTF

j_gene: TRBJ1-1
abundance: .
d_gene: .
v_gene: TRBV7-2
CDR3nt: TGTGCCAGCAGCTTCGATAACACCGGGGCGTCTGTAGGAGCTTTCTTT
CDR3aa: CASSFDNTGASVGAFF

j_gene: TRBJ1-2
abundance: .
d_gene: .
v_gene: TRBV2
CDR3nt: TGTGCCAGCAGGGACAGAGACTATGGCTACACCTTC
CDR3aa: CASRDRDYGYTF

j_gene: TRBJ1-4
abundance: few
d_gene: .
v_gene: TRBV19
CDR3nt: TGTGCCAGCGCTGATTGGGGGTTTCGTGAAAAACTGTTTTTT
CDR3aa: CASADWGFREKLFF

j_gene: TRBJ2-5
abundance: .
d_gene: TRBD2
v_gene: TRBV27
CDR3nt: TGTGCCAGCAGTTTATTAGGGAGCCTAGCGGGAGGAGTAGAGACCCAGTACTTC
CDR3aa: CASSLLGSLAGGVETQYF

j_gene: TRBJ2-1
abundance: once
d_gene: TRBD2
v_gene: TRBV5-1
CDR3nt: TGCGCCAGCAGCTTGGACCTCCTAGCGGGGTCCTACAATGAGCAGTTCTTC
CDR3aa: CASSLDLLAGSYNEQFF

j_gene: TRBJ1-1
abundance: .
d_gene: TRBD1
v_gene: TRBV19
CDR3nt: TGTGCCAGTAGCCAGATCCGGACAGGGGCGAACACTGAAGCTTTCTTT
CDR3aa: CASSQIRTGANTEAFF

j_gene: TRBJ2-2
abundance: .
d_gene: .
v_gene: TRBV13
CDR3nt: TGTGCCAGCCAGCTGACTGACGAGAAGAACACCGGGGAGCTGTTTTTT
CDR3aa: CASQLTDEKNTGELFF

j_gene: TRBJ1-4
abundance: .
d_gene: .
v_gene: TRBV25-1
CDR3nt: TGTGCCAGCAGTGAATATCGAGCGAATGAAAAACTGTTTTTT
CDR3aa: CASSEYRANEKLFF

j_gene: TRBJ1-4
abundance: .
d_gene: TRBD1
v_gene: TRBV14
CDR3nt: TGTGCCAGCAGCCCGATGACAGGGGGCACTAATGAAAAACTGTTTTTT
CDR3aa: CASSPMTGGTNEKLFF

j_gene: TRBJ2-1
abundance: once
d_gene: .
v_gene: TRBV7-8
CDR3nt: TGTGCCAGCAGCTTAGCGGTGGGGTCTACCCCCTACAATGAGCAGTTCTTC
CDR3aa: CASSLAVGSTPYNEQFF

j_gene: TRBJ1-2
abundance: .
d_gene: TRBD1
v_gene: TRBV18
CDR3nt: TGTGCCAGCTCAACCCAGGGGGGCACTTTTAATGGCTACACCTTC
CDR3aa: CASSTQGGTFNGYTF

j_gene: TRBJ2-7
abundance: .
d_gene: .
v_gene: TRBV6-5
CDR3nt: TGTGCCAGCAGTAAGTTGGGTGACGACAGCGAGCAGTACTTC
CDR3aa: CASSKLGDDSEQYF

j_gene: TRBJ2-3
abundance: .
d_gene: TRBD2
v_gene: TRBV7-2
CDR3nt: TGTGCCAGCAGCTTATGGACTAGCTCAGATACGCAGTATTTT
CDR3aa: CASSLWTSSDTQYF